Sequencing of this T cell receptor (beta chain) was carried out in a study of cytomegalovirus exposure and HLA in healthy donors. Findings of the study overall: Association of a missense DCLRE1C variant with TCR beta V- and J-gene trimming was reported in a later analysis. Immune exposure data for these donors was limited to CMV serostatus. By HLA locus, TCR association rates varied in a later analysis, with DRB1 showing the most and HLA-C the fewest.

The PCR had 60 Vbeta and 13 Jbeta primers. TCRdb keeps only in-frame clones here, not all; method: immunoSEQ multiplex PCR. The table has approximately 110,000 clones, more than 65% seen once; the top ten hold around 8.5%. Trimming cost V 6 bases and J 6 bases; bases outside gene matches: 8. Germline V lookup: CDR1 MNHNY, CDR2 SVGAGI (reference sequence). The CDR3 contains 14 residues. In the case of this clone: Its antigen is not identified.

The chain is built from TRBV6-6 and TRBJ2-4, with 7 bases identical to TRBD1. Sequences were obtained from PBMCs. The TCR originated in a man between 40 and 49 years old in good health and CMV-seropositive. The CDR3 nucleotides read TGTGCCAGCAGCCCCTCCGGGACAGCAAACATTCAGTACTTC. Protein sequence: CASSPSGTANIQYF.